This record covers a single T cell receptor (beta chain). Antigen: not known. The same CDR3 can be traced to other DNA sequences in this sample. V was cut by 3 bases and J by 2 bases, with 13 bases left in between. This CDR3 has 16 amino acids. The germline V gene has CDR1 MGHRA and CDR2 YSYEKL. The sample originates from a study of shared clonotypes between healthy human individuals. Study-level findings and limits: Among non-shared clonotypes, generation probabilities were lower than among those shared by all four donors. Sampling covered blood only; tissue repertoires likely differ.

TCRdb's table, derived via immunoSEQ multiplex PCR, lists solely in-frame clones and lacks some. The table has over a million clones, about 75% seen once. This sequence was found in a man between 18 and 29 years old in good health. The sample was memory CD4+ T cells sorted from blood. Documented subset: CD45RA-negative fraction. The chain has TRBV4-1 and TRBJ2-2; possibly TRBD1 or TRBD2 for D (6 bases each). The CDR3 region has the DNA TGCGCCAGCAGCCAGGAGGGGACAACAAACACCGGGGAGCTGTTTTTT. Protein product: CASSQEGTTNTGELFF.